This T cell receptor beta chain comes out of a study of blood T cell repertoires in COVID-19. The CDR3 loop spans 16 amino acids. CDR1 is SGHRS, CDR2 YFSETQ, per germline. Trimming stripped 0 bases from V and 6 bases from J, with 17 bases between. Only in-frame clones appear in the TCRdb table, and some are missing; sequencing was by immunoSEQ multiplex PCR. The data contain about 350,000 clones, roughly 90% of them seen just once; the ten biggest clones take up roughly 1%. Sequencing was performed on PBMCs or T cells enriched from blood (not recorded which). This chain joins TRBV5-1 and TRBJ2-3, with D perhaps matching TRBD2 (6 bases). The sequence was collected from a woman aged 25 to 45 who had recovered from COVID-19. CDR3: CASSLATGDPRDTQYF. The CDR3 DNA follows: TGCGCCAGCAGCTTGGCGACGGGAGACCCCAGGGATACGCAGTATTTT.